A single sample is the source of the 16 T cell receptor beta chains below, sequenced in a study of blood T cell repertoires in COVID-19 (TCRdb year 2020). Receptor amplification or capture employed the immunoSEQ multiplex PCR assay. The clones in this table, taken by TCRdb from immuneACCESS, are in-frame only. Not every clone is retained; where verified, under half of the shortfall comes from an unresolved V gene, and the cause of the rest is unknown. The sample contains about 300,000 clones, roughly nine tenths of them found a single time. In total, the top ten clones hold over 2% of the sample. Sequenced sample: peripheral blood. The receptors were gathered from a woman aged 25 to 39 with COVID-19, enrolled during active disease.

The CDR3 bases are TGTGCCTGGAGTGTACGGGGGGGTGACACTGAAGCTTTCTTT. It encodes CAWSVRGGDTEAFF. This sequence joins TRBV30 and TRBJ1-1, with D possibly being TRBD1 (5 bases). Looked up from germline, CDR1 is GTSNPN and CDR2 is SVGIG (reference sequence). Trimming removed 0 bases from V and 3 bases from J, with 11 bases in between. The CDR3 is made up of 14 amino acids.

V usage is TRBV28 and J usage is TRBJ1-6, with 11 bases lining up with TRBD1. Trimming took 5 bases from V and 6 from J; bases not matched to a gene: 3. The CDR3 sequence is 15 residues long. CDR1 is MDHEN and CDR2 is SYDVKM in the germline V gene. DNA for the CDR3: TGTGCCAGCAGTCCCGGACAGGGGGCTAATTCACCCCTCCACTTT. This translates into CASSPGQGANSPLHF.

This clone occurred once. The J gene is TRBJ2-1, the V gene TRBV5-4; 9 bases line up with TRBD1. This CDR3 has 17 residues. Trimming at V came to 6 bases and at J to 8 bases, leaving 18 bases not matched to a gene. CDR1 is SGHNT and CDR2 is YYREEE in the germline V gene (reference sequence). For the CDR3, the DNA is TGTGCCAGCAACGAAGCCCCGAATAGGGACAGGGATCATGAGCAGTTCTTC. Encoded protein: CASNEAPNRDRDHEQFF.

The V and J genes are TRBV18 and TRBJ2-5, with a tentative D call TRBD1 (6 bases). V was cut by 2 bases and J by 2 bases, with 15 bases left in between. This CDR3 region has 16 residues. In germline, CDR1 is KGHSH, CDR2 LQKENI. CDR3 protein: CASSPGLTGTQETQYF. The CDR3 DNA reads TGTGCCAGCTCACCAGGTTTAACAGGGACACAAGAGACCCAGTACTTC.

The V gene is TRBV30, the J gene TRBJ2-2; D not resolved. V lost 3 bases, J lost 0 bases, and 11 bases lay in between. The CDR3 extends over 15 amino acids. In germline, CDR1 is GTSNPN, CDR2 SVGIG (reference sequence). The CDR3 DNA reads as TGTGCCTGGAGATTACAATTCTCGAACACCGGGGAGCTGTTTTTT. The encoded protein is CAWRLQFSNTGELFF.

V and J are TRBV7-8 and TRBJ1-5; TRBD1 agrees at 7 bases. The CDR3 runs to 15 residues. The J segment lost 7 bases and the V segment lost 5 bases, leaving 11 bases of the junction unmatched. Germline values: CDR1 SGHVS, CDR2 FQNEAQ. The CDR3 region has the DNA TGTGCCAGCAGCCGAACGACAGGGCCGGGGCAGCCCCAGCATTTT. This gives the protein CASSRTTGPGQPQHF. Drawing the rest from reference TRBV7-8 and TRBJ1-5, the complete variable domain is GAGVSQSPRYKVAKRGQDVALRCDPISGHVSLFWYQQALGQGPEFLTYFQNEAQLDKSGLPSDRFFAERPEGSVSTLKIQRTQQEDSAVYLCASSRTTGPGQPQHFGDGTRLSIL.

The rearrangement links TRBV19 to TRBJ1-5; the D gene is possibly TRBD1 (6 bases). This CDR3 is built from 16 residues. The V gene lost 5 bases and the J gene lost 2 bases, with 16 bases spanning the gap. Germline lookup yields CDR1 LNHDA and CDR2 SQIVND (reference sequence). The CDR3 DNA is TGTGCCAGTAGTCCTATACGGGGGGCCGGCAATCAGCCCCAGCATTTT. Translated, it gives CASSPIRGAGNQPQHF. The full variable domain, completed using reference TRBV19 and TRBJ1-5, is DGGITQSPKYLFRKEGQNVTLSCEQNLNHDAMYWYRQDPGQGLRLIYYSQIVNDFQKGDIAEGYSVSREKKESFPLTVTSAQKNPTAFYLCASSPIRGAGNQPQHFGDGTRLSIL.

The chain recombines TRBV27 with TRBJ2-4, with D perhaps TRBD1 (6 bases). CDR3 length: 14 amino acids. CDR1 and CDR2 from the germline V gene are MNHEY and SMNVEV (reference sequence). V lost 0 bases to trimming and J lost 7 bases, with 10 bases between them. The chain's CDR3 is CASSLSEGGNIQYF. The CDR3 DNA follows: TGTGCCAGCAGTTTATCCGAAGGGGGTAACATTCAGTACTTC.

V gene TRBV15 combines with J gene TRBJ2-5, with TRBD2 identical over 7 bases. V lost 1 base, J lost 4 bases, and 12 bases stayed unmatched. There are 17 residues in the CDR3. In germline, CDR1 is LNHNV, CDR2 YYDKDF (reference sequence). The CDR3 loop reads CATSRGFRTRDGETQYF. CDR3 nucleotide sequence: TGTGCCACCAGCAGAGGGTTTAGGACTAGGGATGGAGAGACCCAGTACTTC.

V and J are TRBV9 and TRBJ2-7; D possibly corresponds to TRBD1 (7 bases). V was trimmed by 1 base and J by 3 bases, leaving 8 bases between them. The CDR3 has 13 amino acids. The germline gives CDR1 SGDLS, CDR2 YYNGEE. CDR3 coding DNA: TGTGCCAGCAGCGTACAGGGGGGCTACGAGCAGTACTTC. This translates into CASSVQGGYEQYF.

The CDR3 DNA reads TGTGCCACCAGTGATGGAGGTCGGTATGGCTACACCTTC. Translation: CATSDGGRYGYTF. This chain uses TRBV24-1 with TRBJ1-2; D not certain. This CDR3 is 13 amino acids long. The V end lost 3 bases, the J end lost 5 bases, and 9 bases lay between the germline ends. Germline V gives CDR1 KGHDR, CDR2 SFDVKD.

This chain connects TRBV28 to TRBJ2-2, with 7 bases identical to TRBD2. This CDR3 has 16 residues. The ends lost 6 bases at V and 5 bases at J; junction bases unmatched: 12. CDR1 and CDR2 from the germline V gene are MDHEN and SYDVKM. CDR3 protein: CASSNYGGAGTGELFF. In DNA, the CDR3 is TGTGCCAGCAGCAATTATGGGGGAGCGGGGACCGGGGAGCTGTTTTTT.

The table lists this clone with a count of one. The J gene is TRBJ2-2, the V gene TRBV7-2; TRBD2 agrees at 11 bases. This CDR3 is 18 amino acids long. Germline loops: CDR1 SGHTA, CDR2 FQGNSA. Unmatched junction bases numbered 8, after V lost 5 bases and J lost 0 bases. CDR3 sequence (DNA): TGTGCCAGCAGCCAGACTAGCGGGACCGCTGCGAACACCGGGGAGCTGTTTTTT. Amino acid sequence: CASSQTSGTAANTGELFF. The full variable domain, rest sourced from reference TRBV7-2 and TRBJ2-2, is GAGVSQSPSNKVTEKGKDVELRCDPISGHTALYWYRQSLGQGLEFLIYFQGNSAPDKSGLPSDRFSAERTGGSVSTLTIQRTQQEDSAVYLCASSQTSGTAANTGELFFGEGSRLTVL.

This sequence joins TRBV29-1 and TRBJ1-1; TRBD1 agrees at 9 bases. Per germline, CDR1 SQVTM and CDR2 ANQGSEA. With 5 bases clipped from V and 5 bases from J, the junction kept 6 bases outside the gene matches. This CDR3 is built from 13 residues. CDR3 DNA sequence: TGCAGCGTTTTCGGGACAGGGTTGACTGAAGCTTTCTTT. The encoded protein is CSVFGTGLTEAFF.

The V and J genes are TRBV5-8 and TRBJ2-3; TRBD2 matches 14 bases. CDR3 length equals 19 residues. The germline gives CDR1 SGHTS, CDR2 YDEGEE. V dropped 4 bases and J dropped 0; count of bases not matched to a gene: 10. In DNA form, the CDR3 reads TGTGCCAGCAGCAGAGCCGGGACTAGCGGGAGTTGGAGCACAGATACGCAGTATTTT. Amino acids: CASSRAGTSGSWSTDTQYF.

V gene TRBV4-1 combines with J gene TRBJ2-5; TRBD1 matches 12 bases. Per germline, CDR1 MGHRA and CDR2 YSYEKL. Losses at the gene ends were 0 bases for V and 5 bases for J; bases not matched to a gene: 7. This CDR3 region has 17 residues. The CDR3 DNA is TGCGCCAGCAGCCAAGATGGGGACAGGGGGCAGTGGGAGACCCAGTACTTC. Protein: CASSQDGDRGQWETQYF.